Below are 9 T cell receptor beta chains sequenced from a single sample in a study of T-cell memory formation after mild COVID-19. TCRdb redid the calling of the 5' RACE reads with MiXCR, one entry per CDR3 protein. The sample has 400,000 to 500,000 distinct CDR3 sequences; roughly 24% are singletons. The material sequenced was PBMCs or a T cell subset sorted from them (not recorded which). The source is an adult woman who had mild COVID-19 (a few samples of this study predate the infection). Cell type and time point are not known.

The J gene is TRBJ2-7, the V gene TRBV20-1; D is undetermined. Germline-derived CDR1 and CDR2 are DFQATT and SNEGSKA (reference sequence). The CDR3 consists of 14 residues. Trimming pared 3 bases from V and 3 bases from J, leaving 15 bases between. CDR3 in amino acids: CSARYPTSSYEQYF. CDR3 nucleotide sequence: TGCAGTGCTAGGTACCCAACCTCTAGCTACGAGCAGTACTTC.

This clonotype has a single count. The chain links TRBV7-9 to TRBJ2-2; D is ambiguous. The CDR3 sequence is 15 residues long. In germline, CDR1 is SEHNR, CDR2 FQNEAQ (reference sequence). The germline V and J ends were trimmed by 5 bases and 1 base, with 11 bases remaining between them. As DNA, the CDR3 is TGTGCCAGCAGCAGAACGGACGGGAACACCGGGGAGCTGTTTTTT. The encoded protein is CASSRTDGNTGELFF.

This clonotype has just a few counts. The V and J genes are TRBV7-2 and TRBJ2-7; 7 bases line up with TRBD2. Trimming at V came to 5 bases and at J to 2 bases, leaving 6 bases not matched to a gene. Looked up from germline, CDR1 is SGHTA and CDR2 is FQGNSA. The CDR3 is 14 residues long. The CDR3 region has the DNA TGTGCCAGCAGCCTTAGCGGGCCTGCCTACGAGCAGTACTTC. Protein sequence: CASSLSGPAYEQYF.

V gene TRBV19 combines with J gene TRBJ2-5; D perhaps matches TRBD1 (6 bases). Looked up from germline, CDR1 is LNHDA and CDR2 is SQIVND (reference sequence). V dropped 9 bases and J dropped 5 bases, with 19 bases sitting between them. The CDR3 is 14 amino acids. In nucleotides, the CDR3 is TGTGCCAGCAGAGGGGGTCCAAATCAGGAGACCCAGTACTTC. Translated, it gives CASRGGPNQETQYF.

This clonotype was picked up many times. The chain has TRBV7-2 and TRBJ2-1; 13 bases are a match to TRBD2. With V trimmed by 4 bases and J by 0 bases, 6 bases remained unmatched. CDR3 size: 18 residues. The germline V gene encodes CDR1 SGHTA and CDR2 FQGNSA. Here the CDR3 DNA reads TGTGCCAGCAGCTCTGAGGGACTAGCGGGATACTCCTACAATGAGCAGTTCTTC. This gives the protein CASSSEGLAGYSYNEQFF.

V usage is TRBV4-1 and J usage is TRBJ2-7; weak D call: TRBD2 (7 bases). V dropped 0 bases and J dropped 5 bases, with 23 bases sitting between them. CDR3 length: 18 residues. CDR1 and CDR2 from the germline V gene are MGHRA and YSYEKL. This CDR3 is CASSQEGRGGLTLDEQYF. The CDR3 coding sequence is TGCGCCAGCAGCCAAGAGGGAAGGGGGGGCTTGACGTTGGACGAGCAGTACTTC.

This clonotype was counted only a few times. This chain uses TRBV25-1 with TRBJ2-1; 10 bases line up with TRBD2. Trimming at V came to 2 bases and at J to 7 bases, leaving 17 bases not matched to a gene. The CDR3 consists of 19 residues. Germline lookup yields CDR1 MGHDK and CDR2 SYGVNS. CDR3 residues: CASSEPSGRVAGVWNEQFF. CDR3 DNA sequence: TGTGCCAGCAGTGAACCCAGCGGGAGGGTAGCGGGAGTTTGGAATGAGCAGTTCTTC.

This clonotype was seen once. The chain combines TRBV4-3 with TRBJ2-5, with TRBD2 matching over 12 bases. After removal of 1 base from V and 5 bases from J, the junction contained 5 bases not matched to a gene. The length of the CDR3 is 16 residues. Germline V lookup: CDR1 LGHNA, CDR2 YSLEER. In nucleotides, the CDR3 is TGCGCCAGCAGCCAAGCAATAGGGACTAGCGGGGAGACCCAGTACTTC. This gives the protein CASSQAIGTSGETQYF.

This chain joins TRBV18 and TRBJ2-7; either TRBD1 or TRBD2 may fit D (5 bases each). The CDR3 runs to 15 residues. CDR1 and CDR2 from the germline V gene are KGHSH and LQKENI. Trimming stripped 4 bases from V and 0 bases from J, with 13 bases between. CDR3 amino acids: CASSLRGDSSYEQYF. The CDR3 DNA follows: TGTGCCAGCTCACTTCGAGGGGATTCCTCCTACGAGCAGTACTTC.